One TCR beta chain is described in this entry. Its antigen is still unknown. This may be a read error, as it is one base from a much larger clone. TCRdb reanalysed the reads using MiXCR and keeps one entry per CDR3 protein. Of some 920,000 distinct CDR3 sequences listed, 30% to 40% are singletons. The CDR3 is 15 residues long. The germline V gene has CDR1 SGHTA and CDR2 FQGTGA. This entry comes from a study of T cell repertoires in cytomegalovirus infection. In the study overall: CMV epitopes in the study were HLA-C-restricted (recently identified) and HLA-B-restricted (well studied). Indications of both CMV infection and matching HLA type were provided by public TCR beta signatures.

Study results and limitations: Within the response measured ex vivo, HLA-C-restricted CMV-specific TCR beta clonotypes were dominant.

This receptor was taken from a human donor in good health (CMV status not recorded). Some clones in this sample may be carry-over from other donors' samples. The sample consisted of cultured CD8+ T cells from PBMCs, taken from culture after CMV antigen stimulation. This sequence joins TRBV7-3 and TRBJ2-3, with a tentative D call TRBD1 (6 bases). The CDR3 spells CANSSGGGSTDTQYF. The DNA of the CDR3 is TGTGCCAACAGCTCCGGTGGGGGCTCCACAGATACGCAGTATTTT.